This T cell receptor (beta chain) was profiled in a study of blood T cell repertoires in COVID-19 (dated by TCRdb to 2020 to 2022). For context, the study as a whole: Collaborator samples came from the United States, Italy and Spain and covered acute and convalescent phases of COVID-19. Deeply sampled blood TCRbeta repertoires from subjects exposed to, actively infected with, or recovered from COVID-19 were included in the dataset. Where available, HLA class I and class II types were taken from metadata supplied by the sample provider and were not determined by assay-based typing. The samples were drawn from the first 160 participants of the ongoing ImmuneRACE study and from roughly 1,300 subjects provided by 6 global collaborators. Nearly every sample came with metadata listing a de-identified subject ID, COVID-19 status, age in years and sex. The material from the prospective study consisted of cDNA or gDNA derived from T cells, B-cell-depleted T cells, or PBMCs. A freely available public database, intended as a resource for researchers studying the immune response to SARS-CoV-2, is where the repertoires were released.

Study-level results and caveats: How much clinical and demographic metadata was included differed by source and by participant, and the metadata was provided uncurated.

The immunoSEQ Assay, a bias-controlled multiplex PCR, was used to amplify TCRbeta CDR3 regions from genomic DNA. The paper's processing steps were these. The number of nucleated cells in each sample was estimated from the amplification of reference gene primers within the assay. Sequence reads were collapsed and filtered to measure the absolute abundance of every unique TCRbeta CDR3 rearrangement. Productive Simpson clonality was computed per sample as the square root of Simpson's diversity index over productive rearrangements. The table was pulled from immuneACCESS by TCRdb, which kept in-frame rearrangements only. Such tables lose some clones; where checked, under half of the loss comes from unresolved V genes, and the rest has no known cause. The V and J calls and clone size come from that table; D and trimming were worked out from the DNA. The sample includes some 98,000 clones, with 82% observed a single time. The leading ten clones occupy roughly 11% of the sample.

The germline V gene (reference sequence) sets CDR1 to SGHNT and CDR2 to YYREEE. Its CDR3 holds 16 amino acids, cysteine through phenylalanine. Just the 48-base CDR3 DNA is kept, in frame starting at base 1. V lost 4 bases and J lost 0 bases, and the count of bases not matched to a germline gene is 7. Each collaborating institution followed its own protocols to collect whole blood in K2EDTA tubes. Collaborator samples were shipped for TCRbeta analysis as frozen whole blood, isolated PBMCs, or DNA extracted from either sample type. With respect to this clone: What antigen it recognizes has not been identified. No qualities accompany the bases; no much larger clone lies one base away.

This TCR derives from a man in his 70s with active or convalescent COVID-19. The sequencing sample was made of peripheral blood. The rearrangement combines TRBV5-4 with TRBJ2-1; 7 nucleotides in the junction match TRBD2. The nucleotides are TGTGCCAGCAGCAACGGGGGGTCGAGCTCCTACAATGAGCAGTTCTTC. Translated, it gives CASSNGGSSSYNEQFF.